This record looks at one T cell receptor beta chain sequence and its context. The sample originates from a study of blood T cell repertoires in COVID-19. Study-wide background: There were acute and convalescent COVID-19 samples, and they came from the United States, Italy and Spain.

Looked up from germline, CDR1 is SNHLY and CDR2 is FYNNEI. This CDR3 has 15 residues. Trimming pared 3 bases from V and 1 base from J, leaving 10 bases between. Per the original data handling: Counts of nucleated cells, estimated from reference gene primer amplification, were obtained. Measured with immunoSEQ multiplex PCR; TCRdb has only the in-frame clones, and not every one. For V, J and clone size, that table is used; D and trimming come from the DNA. The repertoire consists of fewer than 300,000 clones, with approximately 84% occurring once and the leading ten covering over 1.3%. The TCR comes from a human donor with COVID-19, enrolled during active disease. The donor label of this sample is uncertain. The chain uses TRBV2 and TRBJ1-5; a weak D match, TRBD1 (6 bases). The source material was peripheral blood. CDR3 sequence: CASSDRGTSNQPQHF. CDR3 DNA: TGTGCCAGCAGTGATAGGGGGACCAGCAATCAGCCCCAGCATTTT.